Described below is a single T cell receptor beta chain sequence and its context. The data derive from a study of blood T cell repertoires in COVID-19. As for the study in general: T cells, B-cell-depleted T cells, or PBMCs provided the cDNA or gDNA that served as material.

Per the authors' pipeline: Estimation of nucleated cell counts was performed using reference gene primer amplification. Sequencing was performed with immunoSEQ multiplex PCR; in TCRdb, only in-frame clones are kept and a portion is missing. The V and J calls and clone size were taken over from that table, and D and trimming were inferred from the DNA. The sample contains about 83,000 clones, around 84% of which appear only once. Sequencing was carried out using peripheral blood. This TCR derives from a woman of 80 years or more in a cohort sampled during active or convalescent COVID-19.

CDR3 sequence (DNA): TGTGCCAGCAGCGTGGACGGGGGGGCAAGGGGAAACACCATATATTTT. It translates to CASSVDGGARGNTIYF. The chain combines TRBV9 with TRBJ1-3, with D tentatively TRBD1 (6 bases). This CDR3 comprises 16 residues. The V and J ends lost 2 bases and 4 bases respectively, with 16 bases between them. Germline V gene data show CDR1 as SGDLS and CDR2 as YYNGEE.